This passage covers 19 T cell receptor beta chains from one sample sequenced in a study of beta chain features in type 1 diabetes. Study-level points and caveats: Moderate yet significant TCRB CDR3 shortening was seen in Type 1 diabetes patients in all four CD4+ subsets.

Sequenced material consisted of expressed TCRB transcripts (all of the isolated RNA was reverse transcribed). Here immunoSEQ multiplex PCR was the method, and the copy in TCRdb shows in-frame clones only, minus some. The sample shows 150,000 to 200,000 clones, about 8.1% of them seen only once. Antigen specificity for these receptors is unknown. The sequenced sample was central memory CD4+ T cells from blood. Source of these receptors: a woman aged 18-29 years with type 1 diabetes.

Written as DNA, the CDR3 is TGTGCCAGCAGCTTAGCCGACAGGGTCTACGAGCAGTACTTC. Translated: CASSLADRVYEQYF. The rearrangement joins TRBV7-6 to TRBJ2-7; the match to TRBD1 covers 7 bases. CDR1 and CDR2 (germline): SGHVS, FNYEAQ. CDR3 length: 14 amino acids. The V gene end was trimmed by 0 bases and the J gene end by 3 bases; junction bases not matched to a gene: 2.

Only a few counts were recorded for this clone. The chain is built from TRBV11-2 and TRBJ1-1; no reliable D call. Trimming took 0 bases from V and 14 from J, leaving 13 bases between them. This CDR3 is built from 12 residues. Germline values: CDR1 SGHAT, CDR2 FQNNGV. The CDR3 sequence: CASSLDGPSWFF. As DNA, the CDR3 is TGTGCCAGCAGCTTAGATGGCCCGTCATGGTTCTTT.

This rearrangement joins TRBV30 to TRBJ1-2; D not resolved. The CDR3 has 13 amino acids. Deletions cut 5 bases from V and 1 base from J, with 11 bases between. Germline V gene sequence: CDR1 GTSNPN, CDR2 SVGIG (reference sequence). Written as DNA, the CDR3 is TGTGCCTGGGGTTGGCAGGTTAACTATGGCTACACCTTC. Translation gives CAWGWQVNYGYTF.

The chain combines TRBV30 with TRBJ2-7; 7 bases map to TRBD1. CDR3 length equals 12 residues. V shed 3 bases, J shed 5 bases, and the junction held 4 bases outside the gene matches. Germline V CDR1 and CDR2: GTSNPN, SVGIG (reference sequence). CDR3 sequence: CAWSVDRDEQYF. CDR3 nucleotides: TGTGCCTGGAGCGTCGACAGGGACGAGCAGTACTTC.

The table lists this clone with a few counts. The chain combines TRBV5-1 with TRBJ2-7; the match to TRBD1 covers 11 bases. The CDR3 loop spans 15 amino acids. With V trimmed by 2 bases and J by 6 bases, 7 bases remained unmatched. CDR1 SGHRS and CDR2 YFSETQ come from the germline V gene. The DNA of the CDR3 is TGCGCCAGCAGCTTCTCCGGGACAGGGGGGACCGAGCAGTACTTC. Protein sequence: CASSFSGTGGTEQYF.

CDR3 in amino acids: CASSPQSGQGYEQYF. CDR3 nucleotides: TGTGCCAGCAGCCCTCAATCGGGACAGGGCTACGAGCAGTACTTC. The V call is TRBV7-2, the J call TRBJ2-7; 9 positions match TRBD1. The length of the CDR3 is 15 residues. V lost 5 bases and J lost 3; bases outside the gene matches: 8. Germline V gene lookup returns CDR1 SGHTA and CDR2 FQGNSA.

The chain combines TRBV6-5 with TRBJ1-2; a weak D match, TRBD1 (5 bases). V lost 6 bases and J 4 bases, leaving 12 bases between the germline ends. CDR1 MNHEY and CDR2 SVGAGI come from the germline V gene. The length of the CDR3 is 13 residues. Here the CDR3 reads CASSSGGLYGYTF. The CDR3 DNA sequence: TGTGCCAGCAGCTCCGGGGGACTCTATGGCTACACCTTC.

The chain links TRBV7-2 to TRBJ1-2; D is ambiguous. Germline CDR1 and CDR2: SGHTA and FQGNSA. Trimming took off 4 bases at V and 0 bases at J, with 6 bases between the two ends. The CDR3 extends over 13 amino acids. CDR3 nucleotide sequence: TGTGCCAGCAGCTCCCGGGCTAACTATGGCTACACCTTC. Encoded protein: CASSSRANYGYTF.

This clone has only a few counts. CDR3 sequence: CASSDRRSDSYEQYF. CDR3 nucleotide sequence: TGCGCCAGCAGCGACCGACGGAGCGACTCCTACGAGCAGTACTTC. This chain joins TRBV5-1 and TRBJ2-7; no reliable D call. Trimming left V 4 bases short and J 0 bases short, with 14 bases between. The CDR3 is made up of 15 amino acids. Germline loops: CDR1 SGHRS, CDR2 YFSETQ.

The rearrangement joins TRBV9 to TRBJ1-2; no clear D gene. The CDR3 length is 11 residues. Germline V gene data show CDR1 as SGDLS and CDR2 as YYNGEE. Trimming took off 3 bases at V and 7 bases at J, with 7 bases between the two ends. CDR3 nucleotides: TGTGCCAGCAGCGCCCCCGGTGGCTACACCTTC. It specifies CASSAPGGYTF.

V is TRBV23-1 and J is TRBJ1-2; D is unclear. TRBV23-1 is an ORF, with its function uncertain. The V and J ends lost 6 bases and 0 bases respectively, with 11 bases between them. This CDR3 has 14 amino acids. CDR3 coding DNA: TGCGCCAGCAGGCCACAGAGAGCTAACTATGGCTACACCTTC. It encodes CASRPQRANYGYTF.

The chain recombines TRBV27 with TRBJ2-1; 10 positions agree with TRBD2. V was pared by 6 bases and J by 8 bases, with 7 bases of the junction left unmatched. Per the germline V gene, CDR1 is MNHEY and CDR2 is SMNVEV (reference sequence). The CDR3 contains 14 residues. The CDR3 DNA reads TGTGCCAGCAGAAGCGGGAGGGCGGGTTATGAGCAGTTCTTC. It translates to CASRSGRAGYEQFF.

V gene TRBV19 combines with J gene TRBJ1-5, with D possibly being TRBD1 (6 bases). The V and J ends lost 5 bases and 2 bases respectively, with 25 bases between them. Germline assignment: CDR1 LNHDA and CDR2 SQIVND (reference sequence). CDR3 size: 19 residues. As DNA, the CDR3 is TGTGCCAGTAGTCCCCGTCGAGCGCAGGGGAAAGTCGGCAATCAGCCCCAGCATTTT. This gives the protein CASSPRRAQGKVGNQPQHF.

This chain uses TRBV4-3 with TRBJ1-2, with D possibly being TRBD1 (5 bases). The CDR3 sequence is 15 residues long. Germline V gene lookup returns CDR1 LGHNA and CDR2 YSLEER. Trimming cost V 1 base and J 8 bases, with 17 bases left between them. Here the CDR3 DNA reads TGCGCCAGCAGCCAAGCGGCGGCAGGGTTAGAGGGCTACACCTTC. Protein product: CASSQAAAGLEGYTF.

This clone was recorded many times. The chain joins TRBV7-2 to TRBJ2-3; no definite D call. Trimming pared 0 bases from V and 2 bases from J, leaving 9 bases between. Per the germline V gene, CDR1 is SGHTA and CDR2 is FQGNSA. The CDR3 contains 15 residues. CDR3 sequence reads: CASSLAGQYTDTQYF. The CDR3 region has the DNA TGTGCCAGCAGCTTAGCGGGCCAGTACACAGATACGCAGTATTTT. Complete variable domain (other parts from reference TRBV7-2 and TRBJ2-3): GAGVSQSPSNKVTEKGKDVELRCDPISGHTALYWYRQSLGQGLEFLIYFQGNSAPDKSGLPSDRFSAERTGGSVSTLTIQRTQQEDSAVYLCASSLAGQYTDTQYFGPGTRLTVL.

This sequence joins TRBV4-3 and TRBJ2-7; D possibly corresponds to TRBD2 (5 bases). The CDR3 is 16 amino acids. Germline lookup yields CDR1 LGHNA and CDR2 YSLEER. V was cut by 0 bases and J by 0 bases, with 12 bases left in between. The CDR3 spells CASSQEVLDPSYEQYF. The CDR3 coding sequence is TGCGCCAGCAGCCAAGAGGTACTAGACCCCTCCTACGAGCAGTACTTC.

The rearrangement links TRBV30 to TRBJ1-2; D not certain. Germline V lookup: CDR1 GTSNPN, CDR2 SVGIG (reference sequence). The CDR3 consists of 11 residues. V was cut by 3 bases and J by 2 bases, with 4 bases left in between. The CDR3 spells CAWSLNYGYTF. The CDR3 DNA sequence: TGTGCCTGGAGCCTGAACTATGGCTACACCTTC. The full variable domain, rest sourced from reference TRBV30 and TRBJ1-2, is SQTIHQWPATLVQPVGSPLSLECTVEGTSNPNLYWYRQAAGRGLQLLFYSVGIGQISSEVPQNLSASRPQDRQFILSSKKLLLSDSGFYLCAWSLNYGYTFGSGTRLTVV.

There are a few counts of this clone. The chain joins TRBV10-3 to TRBJ2-2; D is perhaps TRBD1 (5 bases). The CDR3 is 14 amino acids. CDR1 and CDR2 from the germline V gene are ENHRY and SYGVKD. Trimming cost V 11 bases and J 0 bases, with 13 bases left between them. CDR3 protein: CASTGTANTGELFF. DNA for the CDR3: TGTGCCTCCACAGGCACCGCGAACACCGGGGAGCTGTTTTTT.

The chain has TRBV6-6 and TRBJ1-2, with a possible D match to TRBD1 (5 bases). Germline V lookup: CDR1 MNHNY, CDR2 SVGAGI (reference sequence). V gave up 6 bases and J gave up 2 bases, with 10 bases separating them. CDR3 length: 13 residues. As DNA, the CDR3 is TGTGCCAGCAGCCCCGACAGCAACTATGGCTACACCTTC. It specifies CASSPDSNYGYTF.